These T cell receptor beta chains were read from a single sample in a study of beta chain features in type 1 diabetes. Sequenced by immunoSEQ multiplex PCR; TCRdb stores in-frame clones only, minus some. The sample lists a few hundred thousand clones, about 15% occurring once. The sequencing sample was made of naive CD4+ T cells from blood. The source of these receptors is a woman aged 18-35 years in good health. CDR3s include the opening cysteine and the closing phenylalanine or tryptophan. Each record gives: J gene, clone size, V gene, CDR3 protein. Expanded clones get a size class; other rows say once, few or many, or leave the size out.

J gene: TRBJ2-1; clone size: few; V gene: TRBV29-1; CDR3 protein: CSVGTGRYNEQFF
J gene: TRBJ2-2; clone size: few; V gene: TRBV5-1; CDR3 protein: CASSSARGAGELFF
J gene: TRBJ2-4; clone size: few; V gene: TRBV25-1; CDR3 protein: CASSDPHGGSGIQYF
J gene: TRBJ1-2; clone size: -; V gene: TRBV15; CDR3 protein: CATSRLNYGYTF
J gene: TRBJ2-1; clone size: few; V gene: TRBV14; CDR3 protein: CASSQTDRHKQFF
J gene: TRBJ2-3; clone size: few; V gene: TRBV18; CDR3 protein: CASSSGLAGTDTQYF
J gene: TRBJ2-7; clone size: -; V gene: TRBV7-2; CDR3 protein: CASSPLDYEQYF
J gene: TRBJ1-4; clone size: -; V gene: TRBV5-1; CDR3 protein: CASSLASGQNEKLFF
J gene: TRBJ2-2; clone size: -; V gene: TRBV5-1; CDR3 protein: CASSLDSYAGELFF
J gene: TRBJ1-1; clone size: -; V gene: TRBV11-2; CDR3 protein: CASSLRAGADEAFF
J gene: TRBJ1-2; clone size: -; V gene: TRBV28; CDR3 protein: CASSRGGDYGYTF
J gene: TRBJ1-1; clone size: -; V gene: TRBV7-9; CDR3 protein: CASSLGPVEAFF
J gene: TRBJ2-5; clone size: -; V gene: TRBV5-6; CDR3 protein: CASSWRETQYF
J gene: TRBJ2-7; clone size: -; V gene: TRBV29-1; CDR3 protein: CSVGLQGGSYEQYF
J gene: TRBJ2-1; clone size: -; V gene: TRBV7-6; CDR3 protein: CASSIRGDEQFF
J gene: TRBJ1-1; clone size: few; V gene: TRBV29-1; CDR3 protein: CSATDRRNTEAFF
J gene: TRBJ1-1; clone size: -; V gene: TRBV28; CDR3 protein: CASSRGALVEAFF
J gene: TRBJ1-4; clone size: few; V gene: TRBV28; CDR3 protein: CASSLLGQGNEKLFF
J gene: TRBJ2-7; clone size: -; V gene: TRBV27; CDR3 protein: CASSTGRGFEQYF
J gene: TRBJ1-2; clone size: -; V gene: TRBV28; CDR3 protein: CASSTDMSYTF
J gene: TRBJ2-1; clone size: -; V gene: TRBV6-1; CDR3 protein: CASSELAGGTSGYNEQFF
J gene: TRBJ1-2; clone size: few; V gene: TRBV28; CDR3 protein: CASSSSVAGTNYGYTF
J gene: TRBJ1-1; clone size: few; V gene: TRBV30; CDR3 protein: CAWSVKVQKAFF
J gene: TRBJ2-1; clone size: -; V gene: TRBV27; CDR3 protein: CASSNGRIYEQFF
J gene: TRBJ2-5; clone size: few; V gene: TRBV4-2; CDR3 protein: CASSQEPTGDGETQYF
J gene: TRBJ2-2; clone size: few; V gene: TRBV11-3; CDR3 protein: CASSLGRTGASGTGELFF
J gene: TRBJ1-3; clone size: -; V gene: TRBV7-8; CDR3 protein: CASSTGLSGNTIYF